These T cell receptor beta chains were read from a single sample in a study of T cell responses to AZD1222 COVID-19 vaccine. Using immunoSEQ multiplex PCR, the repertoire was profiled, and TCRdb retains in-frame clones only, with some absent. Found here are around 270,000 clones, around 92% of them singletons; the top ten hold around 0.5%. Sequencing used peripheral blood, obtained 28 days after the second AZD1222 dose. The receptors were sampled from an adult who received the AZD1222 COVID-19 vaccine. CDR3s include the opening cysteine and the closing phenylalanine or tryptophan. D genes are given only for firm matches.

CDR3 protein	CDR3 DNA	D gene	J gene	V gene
CASSLGTWEEKLFF	TGTGCCAGCAGCTTAGGGACTTGGGAGGAAAAACTGTTTTTT	NA	TRBJ1-4	TRBV7-9
CASSSRDREAFF	TGTGCCAGCAGTTCCCGGGACAGGGAAGCTTTCTTT	TRBD1	TRBJ1-1	TRBV6-5
CASSVRASTDTQYF	TGTGCCAGCAGCGTACGGGCTAGCACAGATACGCAGTATTTT	NA	TRBJ2-3	TRBV9
CASTLSQGDGYTF	TGTGCCAGCACGCTTAGCCAGGGCGACGGCTACACCTTC	NA	TRBJ1-2	TRBV5-4
CASSPGQPALNSPLHF	TGTGCCAGCAGCCCTGGACAGCCGGCGCTCAATTCACCCCTCCACTTT	NA	TRBJ1-6	TRBV7-2
CASSETGRSYGYTF	TGTGCCAGCAGTGAGACAGGGAGAAGCTATGGCTACACCTTC	TRBD1	TRBJ1-2	TRBV2
CASSPRTGTVRPIYNSPLHF	TGTGCCAGCAGCCCCCGCACTGGGACAGTCCGGCCCATTTATAATTCACCCCTCCACTTT	TRBD1	TRBJ1-6	TRBV5-4
CASSLITGSSYNEQFF	TGCGCCAGCAGCTTAATAACAGGCAGCTCCTACAATGAGCAGTTCTTC	NA	TRBJ2-1	TRBV5-1
CASSEGRGYTF	TGTGCCAGCAGTGAGGGGAGAGGCTACACCTTC	NA	TRBJ1-2	TRBV25-1
CASSRGQGTNYGYTF	TGTGCCAGCAGCCGAGGACAGGGAACTAACTATGGCTACACCTTC	TRBD1	TRBJ1-2	TRBV9
CAISATGTYASYEQYF	TGTGCCATCAGCGCCACCGGGACCTACGCCTCCTACGAGCAGTACTTC	NA	TRBJ2-7	TRBV10-3
CASRTGSIYNSPLHF	TGTGCCAGCAGAACAGGGTCAATCTATAATTCACCCCTCCACTTT	NA	TRBJ1-6	TRBV25-1
CASSSGQGEVTEAFF	TGCGCCAGCAGCTCGGGACAGGGGGAGGTCACTGAAGCTTTCTTT	TRBD1	TRBJ1-1	TRBV5-1
CASSFTSGRPTDTQYF	TGCGCCAGCAGCTTCACTAGCGGGAGACCCACAGATACGCAGTATTTT	TRBD2	TRBJ2-3	TRBV5-1
CSAQPNYGYTF	TGCAGTGCCCAGCCTAACTATGGCTACACCTTC	NA	TRBJ1-2	TRBV20-1
CASSQGTADYGYTF	TGCGCCAGCAGCCAGGGGACAGCGGACTATGGCTACACCTTC	TRBD1	TRBJ1-2	TRBV4-1
CASSLTGWDTQYF	TGTGCCAGCTCTTTGACGGGGTGGGATACGCAGTATTTT	NA	TRBJ2-3	TRBV18
CASSPRTSGLNSYEQYF	TGTGCCAGCTCACCACGGACTAGCGGGTTGAACTCCTACGAGCAGTACTTC	TRBD2	TRBJ2-7	TRBV18
CASSMIAGQETQYF	TGCGCCAGCAGCATGATAGCGGGTCAAGAGACCCAGTACTTC	TRBD2	TRBJ2-5	TRBV5-1
CASRDRPSGNTIYF	TGTGCCAGTAGGGACAGGCCCTCTGGAAACACCATATATTTT	TRBD1	TRBJ1-3	TRBV19
CASSLPEPVNTEAFF	TGTGCCAGCAGCTTACCAGAACCGGTGAACACTGAAGCTTTCTTT	NA	TRBJ1-1	TRBV7-6
CASSLVGAGLDTQYF	TGCGCCAGCAGCTTGGTGGGGGCAGGGTTGGATACGCAGTATTTT	NA	TRBJ2-3	TRBV5-1